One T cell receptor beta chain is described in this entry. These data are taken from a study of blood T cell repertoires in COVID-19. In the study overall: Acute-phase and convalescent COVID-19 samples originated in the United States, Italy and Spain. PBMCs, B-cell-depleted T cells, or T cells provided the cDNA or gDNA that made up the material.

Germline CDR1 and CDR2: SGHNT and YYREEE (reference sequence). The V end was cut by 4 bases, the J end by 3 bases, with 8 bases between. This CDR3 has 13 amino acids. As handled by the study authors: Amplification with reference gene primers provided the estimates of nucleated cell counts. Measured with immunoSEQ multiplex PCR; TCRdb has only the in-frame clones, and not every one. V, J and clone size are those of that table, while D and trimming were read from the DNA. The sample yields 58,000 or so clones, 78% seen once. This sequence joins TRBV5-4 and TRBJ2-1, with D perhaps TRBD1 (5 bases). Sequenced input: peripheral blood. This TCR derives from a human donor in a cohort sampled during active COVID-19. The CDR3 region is CASSQDSYNEQFF. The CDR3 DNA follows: TGTGCCAGCAGCCAAGACAGCTACAATGAGCAGTTCTTC.